A single sample gave rise to the 19 T cell receptor beta chains below, sequenced in a study of T cells in women clearing cervical HPV infection. Here immunoSEQ multiplex PCR was the method, and the copy in TCRdb shows in-frame clones only, minus some. The specimen's table records 28,000 or so clones. The sequencing input was blood buffy coat. The receptors shown here come from a woman between 18 and 70 years old with a cervical HPV16 infection that either progressed to CIN3+ or cleared (not recorded which).

Remarks on this clone: Read sequence stops 3 residues before the CDR3 end, and the germline J gene provides the missing end. The genes are TRBV5-1 and TRBJ2-5; 9 nucleotides agree with TRBD2. The CDR3 is 16 amino acids. CDR1 is SGHRS, CDR2 YFSETQ, per germline. The J segment lost 5 bases and the V segment lost 0 bases, leaving 8 bases of the junction unmatched. The CDR3 here is CASSLESAGGGETQYF. The CDR3 bases that were read are TGCGCCAGCAGCTTGGAATCAGCGGGAGGTGGGGAGACC.

Regarding this clone: The CDR3 goes on 3 residues after the read ends, and that part is filled in from the germline J gene. V usage is TRBV19 and J usage is TRBJ2-3, with TRBD2 matching 10 bases. Trimming took 8 bases from V and 0 from J; bases not matched to a gene: 2. CDR1 and CDR2 from the germline V gene are LNHDA and SQIVND (reference sequence). The CDR3 spans 14 residues. CDR3 DNA (partial): TGTGCCAGTGTAGCGGGGGGCAGCACAGATACG. As protein: CASVAGGSTDT. The full CDR3 reads CASVAGGSTDTQYF.

On this clone itself: The observed sequence ends 3 residues before the CDR3 terminus, with the missing tail filled in from the germline J gene. The rearrangement uses TRBV19 and TRBJ1-5; D remains unclear. The CDR3 totals 16 residues. Trimming removed 0 bases from V and 4 bases from J, with 13 bases in between. Germline V gene sequence: CDR1 LNHDA, CDR2 SQIVND (reference sequence). CDR3 protein: CASSIDGGLANQPQHF. The DNA read from the CDR3 is TGTGCCAGTAGTATAGATGGCGGACTAGCAAATCAGCCC.

Concerning this clone: The missing CDR3 end, 3 residues past where the read stops, is filled in from the germline J gene. The V and J genes are TRBV18 and TRBJ1-2; TRBD1 agrees at 11 bases. CDR1 and CDR2 from the germline V gene are KGHSH and LQKENI. Germline trimming cut 0 bases from V and 2 bases from J; bases unmatched to any gene: 2. The CDR3 runs to 16 residues. CDR3 bases read: TGTGCCAGCTCACCACCGGGACAGGGGGAAAACTATGGC. This codes for CASSPPGQGENYG. From start to end, the CDR3 is CASSPPGQGENYGYTF.

Comment on this clone: The sequence runs out 3 residues before the end of the CDR3; the remainder is reconstructed from the germline J gene. This chain connects TRBV12-5 to TRBJ2-7; D possibly corresponds to TRBD1 (5 bases). The germline V gene encodes CDR1 LGHNT and CDR2 FRNRAP. The CDR3 spans 19 residues. Trimming took 3 bases from V and 2 from J, leaving 26 bases between them. The CDR3 region is CASGFADTSLPMEPYEQYF. The sequenced part of the CDR3 DNA is TGTGCTAGTGGTTTCGCGGACACAAGTCTACCGATGGAGCCCTACGAG.

As to this clone: With the read ending 3 residues before the CDR3 end, the germline J gene is used to fill in that end. The chain joins TRBV13 to TRBJ2-7; 12 nucleotides match TRBD2. Germline loops: CDR1 PRHDT, CDR2 FYEKMQ (reference sequence). This CDR3 has 16 amino acids. V shed 6 bases and J 0 bases; nucleotides not matched to a gene: 6. CDR3 DNA (partial): TGTGCCAGCAGGAAAGGACTAGCGGGACACTCCTACGAG. This encodes CASRKGLAGHSYE. The entire CDR3 sequence reads CASRKGLAGHSYEQYF.

Of note for this clone: The sequenced fragment ends 3 residues before the CDR3 boundary, so the rest is inferred from the germline J gene. The V call is TRBV7-2, the J call TRBJ2-2, with D maybe TRBD1 (5 bases). Trimming removed 4 bases from V and 2 bases from J, with 11 bases in between. Per germline, CDR1 SGHTA and CDR2 FQGNSA. This CDR3 has 15 amino acids. CDR3 bases read: TGTGCCAGCAGCTCCCAGGGATTAAACACCGGGGAG. It specifies CASSSQGLNTGE. The entire CDR3 protein is CASSSQGLNTGELFF.

Concerning this clone: The sequenced fragment ends 3 residues before the CDR3 boundary, so the rest is inferred from the germline J gene. This chain connects TRBV5-4 to TRBJ2-1; 7 bases match TRBD1. Germline values: CDR1 SGHNT, CDR2 YYREEE (reference sequence). The CDR3 covers 14 residues. V trimming: 3 bases; J trimming: 1 base; junction bases outside the gene matches: 1. The covered CDR3 bases are TGTGCCAGCAGCTCCAGGGGGTCCTACAATGAG. This translates into CASSSRGSYNE. The whole CDR3 is CASSSRGSYNEQFF.

About this clone: The read ends 3 residues shy of where the CDR3 ends; the end is completed using the germline J gene. The rearrangement joins TRBV4-1 to TRBJ2-2; 11 nucleotides line up with TRBD1. This CDR3 spans 17 amino acids. The V and J ends lost 1 base and 8 bases, in that order; junction bases with no gene match: 9. Germline CDR1 and CDR2: MGHRA and YSYEKL. This CDR3 reads CASSQGPGTGGIGELFF. CDR3 bases read: TGCGCCAGCAGCCAAGGACCCGGGACAGGGGGGATAGGGGAG.

On this clone itself: With the read ending 3 residues before the CDR3 end, the germline J gene is used to fill in that end. J is TRBJ2-7 and V is TRBV2, with D unresolved. Trimming stripped 8 bases from V and 6 bases from J, with 11 bases between. This CDR3 contains 11 residues. The germline V gene has CDR1 SNHLY and CDR2 FYNNEI. This chain's CDR3 is CASSGVFEQYF. Partial CDR3 DNA: TGTGCCAGCTCCGGTGTCTTCGAG.

As concerns this clone: The sequence runs out 3 residues before the end of the CDR3; the remainder is reconstructed from the germline J gene. The chain uses TRBV20-1 and TRBJ2-1; 8 bases are a match to TRBD2. This CDR3 is built from 14 residues. J lost 7 bases, V lost 6 bases, and 11 bases had no gene match. Germline loops: CDR1 DFQATT, CDR2 SNEGSKA (reference sequence). The CDR3 DNA, read in part, is TGCAGTGCCGAAAGGACTAGCAGGCTAAATGAG. Residues: CSAERTSRLNE. The whole CDR3 is CSAERTSRLNEQFF.

A remark on this clone: Read sequence stops 3 residues before the CDR3 end, and the germline J gene provides the missing end. The chain employs TRBV29-1 and TRBJ2-7; 11 bases align to TRBD1. V lost 3 bases, J lost 5 bases, and 9 bases stayed unmatched. This CDR3 is 15 amino acids long. Germline V gives CDR1 SQVTM, CDR2 ANQGSEA. The CDR3 here is CSVEVRDRGSNEQYF. The sequenced CDR3 bases are TGCAGCGTTGAGGTCCGGGACAGGGGGTCCAACGAG.

A remark on this clone: Read data end 3 residues before the CDR3 end; the end is taken from the germline J gene. This rearrangement joins TRBV10-3 to TRBJ1-1, with 7 positions matching TRBD1. Germline CDR1 reads ENHRY; CDR2 reads SYGVKD. The CDR3 sequence is 15 residues long. Trimming at V came to 6 bases and at J to 2 bases, leaving 9 bases not matched to a gene. CDR3 residues: CAISSIGGGNTEAFF. The sequenced CDR3 bases are TGTGCCATCAGCAGTATAGGGGGCGGTAACACTGAA.

Concerning this clone: The read gets to within 3 residues of the CDR3 end, and the germline J gene fills in the rest. The V call is TRBV28, the J call TRBJ2-3; 7 bases match TRBD1. Germline CDR1 and CDR2: MDHEN and SYDVKM. The CDR3 sequence is 15 residues long. V was clipped by 5 bases and J by 6 bases; unmatched bases: 11. The covered CDR3 bases are TGTGCCAGCAGTGCGATAGGACAGGCAAAGGATACG. Its translation is CASSAIGQAKDT. The CDR3 reads in full as CASSAIGQAKDTQYF.

Concerning this clone: Sequencing ends 3 residues short of the CDR3 end; the germline J gene provides the rest. The genes are TRBV5-4 and TRBJ2-5; D uncertain. In germline, CDR1 is SGHNT, CDR2 YYREEE (reference sequence). V lost 2 bases and J 1 base, leaving 6 bases between the germline ends. There are 13 residues in the CDR3. The CDR3 region is CASSFGRQETQYF. CDR3 bases read: TGTGCCAGCAGCTTCGGTCGCCAAGAGACC.

Turning to this clone: The read ends 3 residues shy of where the CDR3 ends; the end is completed using the germline J gene. The rearrangement joins TRBV18 to TRBJ1-2, with TRBD1 as a possible D gene (6 bases). This CDR3 has 16 amino acids. The germline V gene has CDR1 KGHSH and CDR2 LQKENI. The DNA read from the CDR3 is TGTGCCAGCTCACCTTTTTCCAGGGGAGGAGGAGATACC. Translation: CASSPFSRGGGDT. The whole CDR3 sequence reads CASSPFSRGGGDTYTF.

Incomplete CDR3 DNA: TGTGCCAGCAGCTTATATAGCGGTGAAAAA. Translated, it gives CASSLYSGEK. The full CDR3 reads CASSLYSGEKLFF. This chain uses TRBV7-2 with TRBJ1-4; no clear D gene. The CDR3 end is not reached by the read, which stops 3 residues before it; the germline J gene fills it in. The CDR3 extends over 13 amino acids. Trimming pared 2 bases from V and 7 bases from J, leaving 8 bases between. Germline lookup yields CDR1 SGHTA and CDR2 FQGNSA.

Concerning this clone itself: The CDR3 end falls 3 residues outside the read, so it is completed with the germline J gene. The V call is TRBV10-3, the J call TRBJ2-6, with D possibly being TRBD1 (6 bases). This CDR3 has 16 amino acids. Germline V CDR1 and CDR2: ENHRY, SYGVKD. V dropped 5 bases and J dropped 2 bases, with 13 bases sitting between them. CDR3 region: CAISNREAAGANVLTF. Incomplete CDR3 DNA: TGTGCCATCAGTAACAGGGAAGCAGCTGGGGCCAACGTC.

Frequency places this clone as medium-sized. The CDR3 is cut off 3 residues early in the read; its end comes from the germline J gene. The J gene is TRBJ2-3, the V gene TRBV9; the D is unclear. Per germline, CDR1 SGDLS and CDR2 YYNGEE. The CDR3 has 14 residues. Deletions cut 3 bases from V and 0 bases from J, with 8 bases between. CDR3 DNA, as far as it was read: TGTGCCAGCAGCGAGCTTAGTAGCACAGATACG. Protein sequence: CASSELSSTDT. The full-length CDR3 reads as CASSELSSTDTQYF.